Included here is one T cell receptor beta chain sequence, with context. Trimming left V 6 bases short and J 1 base short, with 12 bases between. CDR3 length equals 14 residues. Germline V CDR1 and CDR2: SEHNR, FQNEAQ (reference sequence). Assay: immunoSEQ multiplex PCR; the TCRdb copy retains only in-frame clones and omits some. This table holds 250,000 to 300,000 clones, 70% to 90% found once. This specimen belongs to a study of blood T cell repertoires in COVID-19. The TCR was taken from a woman aged 55-69 years with acute or convalescent COVID-19. The genes are TRBV7-9 and TRBJ1-1; possibly TRBD1 for D (5 bases). The specimen sequenced was peripheral blood. The CDR3 region is CASSQSGWNTEAFF. CDR3 coding DNA: TGTGCCAGCAGTCAATCAGGGTGGAACACTGAAGCTTTCTTT.